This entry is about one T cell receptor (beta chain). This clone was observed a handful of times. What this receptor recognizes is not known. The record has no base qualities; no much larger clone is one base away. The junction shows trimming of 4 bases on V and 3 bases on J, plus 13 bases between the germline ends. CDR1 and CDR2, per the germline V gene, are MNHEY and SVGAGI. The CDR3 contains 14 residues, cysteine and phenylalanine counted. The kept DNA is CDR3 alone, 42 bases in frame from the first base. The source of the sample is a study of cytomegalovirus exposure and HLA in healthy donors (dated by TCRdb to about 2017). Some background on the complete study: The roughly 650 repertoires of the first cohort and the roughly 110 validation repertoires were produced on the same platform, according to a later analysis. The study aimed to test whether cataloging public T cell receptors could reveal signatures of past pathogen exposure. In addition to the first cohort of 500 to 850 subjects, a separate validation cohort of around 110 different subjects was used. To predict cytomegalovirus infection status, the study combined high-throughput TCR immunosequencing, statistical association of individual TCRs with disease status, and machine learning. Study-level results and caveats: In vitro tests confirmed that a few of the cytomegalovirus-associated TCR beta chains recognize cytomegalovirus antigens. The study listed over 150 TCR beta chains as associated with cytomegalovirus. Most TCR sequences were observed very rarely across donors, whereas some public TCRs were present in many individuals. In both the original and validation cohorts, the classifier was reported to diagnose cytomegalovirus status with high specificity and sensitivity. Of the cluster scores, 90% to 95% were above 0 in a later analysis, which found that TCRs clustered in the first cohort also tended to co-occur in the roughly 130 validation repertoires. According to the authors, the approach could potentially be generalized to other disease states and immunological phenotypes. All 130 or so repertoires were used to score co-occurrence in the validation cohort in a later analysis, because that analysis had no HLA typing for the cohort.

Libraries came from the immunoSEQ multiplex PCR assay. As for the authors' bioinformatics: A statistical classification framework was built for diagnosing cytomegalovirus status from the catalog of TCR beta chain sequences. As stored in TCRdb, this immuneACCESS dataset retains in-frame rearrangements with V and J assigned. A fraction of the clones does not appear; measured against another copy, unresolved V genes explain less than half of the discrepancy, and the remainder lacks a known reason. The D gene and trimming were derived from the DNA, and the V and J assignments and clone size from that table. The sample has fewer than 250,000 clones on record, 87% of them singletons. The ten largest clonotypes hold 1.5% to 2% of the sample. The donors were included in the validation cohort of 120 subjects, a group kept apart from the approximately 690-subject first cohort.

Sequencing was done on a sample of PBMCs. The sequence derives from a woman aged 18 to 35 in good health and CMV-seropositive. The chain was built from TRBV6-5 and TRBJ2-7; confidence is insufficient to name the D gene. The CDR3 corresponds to CASSWSLADYEQYF. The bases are TGTGCCAGCAGTTGGTCTCTGGCGGACTACGAGCAGTACTTC.